Listed here is a single T cell receptor (beta chain). This clonotype was detected once. Its antigen is currently not known. Qualities for individual bases were not recorded, and no much larger clone is one base off. A solitary read yields weak support. According to the germline V gene (reference sequence), CDR1 reads GTSNPN and CDR2 reads SVGIG. The junction carries 14 bases between V and J, which are trimmed by 0 bases and 0 bases respectively. The CDR3 holds 16 amino acids from the cysteine to the phenylalanine. The read is trimmed to its CDR3 DNA, 48 bases read in frame from base 1. This sample was included in a study of CD8 T cells in Susac syndrome (dated by TCRdb to about 2019). Study-level background: Repertoire sequencing was used to test whether CD8+ T cell activation and differentiation in Susac syndrome was antigen driven.

RNA was extracted with the RNeasy kit and roughly 0.45 to 1 ug was reverse transcribed using random hexamers. TCR beta CDR3 regions were amplified with the immunoSEQ multiplex PCR assay covering 54 Vbeta and 13 Jbeta segments. PCR amplification bias was corrected using a synthetic template baseline for primer optimization and computational correction. From the authors' description of their analysis: Reads were annotated to V, D and J genes according to IMGT and were analyzed with immunoSEQ Analyzer, with only productive sequences retained. Clonality was computed as one minus Shannon entropy normalized by log2 of the number of productive unique sequences. Public and private clones were assessed among the 100 most prevalent clones of each patient and control. Susac-specific clones were defined as absent from healthy and MS cohorts, 1052 published viral clones and other ImmuneACCESS disease sequences. In-frame beta chains were kept once TCRdb had trimmed the public reads at Q25 with fastp and called clones with MiXCR. Rows are combined by CDR3 protein, so each entry shows the most common genes and DNA. Clone size and V and J calls follow TCRdb, not the original study. This sample lists about 250,000 distinct CDR3 sequences; around 95% were detected once. The top ten constitute around 0.072% of the sample.

Peripheral blood CD8+ and CD4+ T cells from healthy donors, Susac syndrome patients and multiple sclerosis patients were profiled by high-throughput TCR beta sequencing. Multiple sclerosis controls were treatment-naive patients with stable or active relapsing-remitting disease fulfilling revised McDonald criteria. Bulk CD8+ and CD4+ T cells were purified magnetically by negative isolation, whereas CD8+ TEMRA cells were enriched by FACS. Blood was drawn into EDTA tubes, processed within 24 hours, and PBMCs were isolated by density gradient centrifugation. PBMCs intended for TCR sequencing were cryopreserved in liquid nitrogen and thawed later in a water bath at 37 degrees C. The sorted or isolated CD4+, CD8+ and CD8+ TEMRA cells reached a purity of at least 90%. The research as a whole found: The number of individuals in the TCR sequencing and HLA analysis was acknowledged as relatively small.

The receptor was isolated from a human donor with multiple sclerosis. This receptor chain uses TRBV30 and TRBJ1-1; matching of 5 bases hints at TRBD1 as the D gene. The sequenced sample was CD4+ T cells from PBMCs. The CDR3 loop reads CAWSVRDVNMNTEAFF. In nucleotides, the sequence is TGTGCCTGGAGTGTACGGGACGTTAACATGAACACTGAAGCTTTCTTT.